This TCR beta chain derives from a study of shared clonotypes between healthy human individuals. Investigators divided CD4+ cells into CD45RA+ naive and CD45RA-negative memory subsets. The method was immunoSEQ multiplex PCR; TCRdb's version includes in-frame clones alone and lacks a portion of them. The sample consists of over 950,000 clones, around three quarters of them appearing once. Germline assignment: CDR1 SGHRS and CDR2 YFSETQ. Deletions cut 2 bases from V and 2 bases from J, with 10 bases between. The CDR3 covers 14 residues. The sequence came from a man between 18 and 29 years old in good health. Some clones in this sample may be carry-over from other donors' samples. The sequencing input was memory CD4+ T cells from PBMCs. Subset defined: CD45RA-negative fraction. The chain combines TRBV5-1 with TRBJ2-5; tentative D call: TRBD1 (5 bases). In nucleotides, the CDR3 is TGCGCCAGCAGCTTTGGGGCCGGACAAGAGACCCAGTACTTC. Its protein is CASSFGAGQETQYF.